This is a list of T cell receptor beta chains from one sample in a study of shared clonotypes between healthy human individuals. TCRdb's copy holds only in-frame clones and misses some; the assay was immunoSEQ multiplex PCR. The repertoire consists of roughly 2.2 million clones, with 93% occurring once and the leading ten covering around 0.4%. Sequenced: naive CD4+ T cells from PBMCs. Receptor source: a man aged 18-30 years in good health. Some clones in this sample may be carry-over from other donors' samples. CDR3s include the opening cysteine and the closing phenylalanine or tryptophan. D genes are given only for firm matches. For some rows the clone size is stated as once, few or many, or as a class when expanded; others skip it.

d_call	v_call	clone_size	j_call	cdr3_nt	cdr3_aa
.	TRBV6-5	.	TRBJ2-5	TGTGCCAGCAACAGTTTCCAGGGGACCCAGTACTTC	CASNSFQGTQYF
.	TRBV4-1	.	TRBJ1-2	TGCGCCAGCAGCCAAGTTCTGGGGATCGGAGGGGGGCGCATGAAGGGCTACACCTTC	CASSQVLGIGGGRMKGYTF
TRBD1	TRBV5-4	.	TRBJ2-2	TGTGCCAGCAGCTGGCAACGACAGGGATGGACCGGGGAGCTGTTTTTT	CASSWQRQGWTGELFF
TRBD2	TRBV10-3	.	TRBJ2-7	TGTGCCATCAGTGAGTCGACTAGCGGTGGCGAGCAGTACTTC	CAISESTSGGEQYF
TRBD2	TRBV7-9	.	TRBJ2-5	TGTGCCAGCAGCTGGGGGACTAGCGGGAACCAAGAGACCCAGTACTTC	CASSWGTSGNQETQYF
.	TRBV19	.	TRBJ1-1	TGTGCCAGTAGTATCGGGGGGCAGGCCACTGAAGCTTTCTTT	CASSIGGQATEAFF
TRBD1	TRBV18	.	TRBJ1-2	TGTGCCAGCTCACCGGGACAGACCTATGGCTACACCTTC	CASSPGQTYGYTF
TRBD2	TRBV4-1	once	TRBJ2-1	TGCGCCAGCAGCCCTGGGGGTAGCGGGCCCTACAATGAGCAGTTCTTC	CASSPGGSGPYNEQFF
.	TRBV11-2	.	TRBJ1-2	TGTGCCAGCAGCTTGGGTGTTGGCTATGGCTACACCTTC	CASSLGVGYGYTF
.	TRBV9	.	TRBJ1-4	TGTGCCAGCAGCTCGAGATGGGGGCTCAATGAAAAACTGTTTTTT	CASSSRWGLNEKLFF
.	TRBV6-1	.	TRBJ2-7	TGTGCCACCACCCGGGGCTCCTACGAGCAGTACTTC	CATTRGSYEQYF
.	TRBV6-5	few	TRBJ1-5	TGTGCCAGCAGACCCCGTTATAGCAATCAGCCCCAGCATTTT	CASRPRYSNQPQHF
TRBD1	TRBV2	.	TRBJ1-5	TGTGCCAGCGGTGAGACAGGGGTCCAGCCCCAGCATTTT	CASGETGVQPQHF
.	TRBV11-2	.	TRBJ2-3	TGTGCCAGCAGCATGGGTCGGCATGCCACGCAGTATTTT	CASSMGRHATQYF
.	TRBV15	.	TRBJ2-5	TGTGCCACCAGCAGAGATTTGGGGGGCGGGACCCAGTACTTC	CATSRDLGGGTQYF
.	TRBV18	.	TRBJ1-2	TGTGCCAGCTCACCGCCAGGGTTGGGAACTAGATATGGCTACACCTTC	CASSPPGLGTRYGYTF
.	TRBV6-1	.	TRBJ2-5	TGTGCCAGCAGTGCAAGGATACGGAATTTTTGGGACGTAGGGACCCAGTACTTC	CASSARIRNFWDVGTQYF
.	TRBV19	.	TRBJ2-3	TGTGCCAGTAGTTTCTCATCCACAGATACGCAGTATTTT	CASSFSSTDTQYF
.	TRBV6-1	.	TRBJ2-3	TGTGCCAGCAGTGAACGGGAGTTCAATACGCAGTATTTT	CASSEREFNTQYF
.	TRBV5-1	.	TRBJ2-2	TGCGCCAGCAAAGGGGTTCTGAACACCGGGGAGCTGTTTTTT	CASKGVLNTGELFF
.	TRBV7-8	.	TRBJ1-5	TGTGCCAGCAGCTTAGCGCGCCCCGGACGTGACAATCAGCCCCAGCATTTT	CASSLARPGRDNQPQHF
TRBD2	TRBV6-6	.	TRBJ2-3	TGTGCCAGCAGTCCTCAGGGACTAGCAGGCACAGATACGCAGTATTTT	CASSPQGLAGTDTQYF
.	TRBV2	once	TRBJ2-7	TGTGCCAGCAGTGAATCGGGGGCGGCAGGTCAGGGGGAGCAGTACTTC	CASSESGAAGQGEQYF
TRBD2	TRBV9	.	TRBJ2-3	TGTGCCAGCAGCGCACCCCTAGCGGGACCTACAGATACGCAGTATTTT	CASSAPLAGPTDTQYF
.	TRBV18	.	TRBJ1-2	TGTGCCAGCTCCCCTAGAGCCTGGGATGGCTACACCTTC	CASSPRAWDGYTF
.	TRBV6-5	.	TRBJ2-6	TGTGCCAGCAGTTCTCCCGGGGCCAACGTCCTGACTTTC	CASSSPGANVLTF
TRBD1	TRBV28	.	TRBJ2-2	TGTGCCAGCAGCCGCCGGGACAGGCCCACCGGGGAGCTGTTTTTT	CASSRRDRPTGELFF
TRBD2	TRBV29-1	.	TRBJ2-1	TGCAGCGTTGATGAGCCGCTAGCGGGGTACAATGAGCAGTTCTTC	CSVDEPLAGYNEQFF
.	TRBV7-8	.	TRBJ2-2	TGTGCCAGCAGCCCCAGGGCCCAGGGCGGGGAGCTGTTTTTT	CASSPRAQGGELFF
TRBD1	TRBV6-1	.	TRBJ2-2	TGTGCCAGCAACGACCCGACAGGGGCCGGGGAGCTGTTTTTT	CASNDPTGAGELFF
.	TRBV15	once	TRBJ2-3	TGTGCCACCAGCAGAGATGTGGGAGATACGCAGTATTTT	CATSRDVGDTQYF
TRBD1	TRBV14	.	TRBJ1-1	TGTGCCAGCAGCCAAGACACGGGACAGTGGAACACTGAAGCTTTCTTT	CASSQDTGQWNTEAFF
.	TRBV7-8	.	TRBJ2-7	TGTGCCAGCAGCACCAGCGGCCTAGCGTCCTCCTACGAGCAGTACTTC	CASSTSGLASSYEQYF
.	TRBV2	.	TRBJ2-7	TGTGCCAGCAGTCCCGGGCCCCCCCTGACCTACGAGCAGTACTTC	CASSPGPPLTYEQYF
TRBD1	TRBV7-9	.	TRBJ1-3	TGTGCCAGCAGACCACCAGTTGGACAGGGGGCCGGAAACACCATATATTTT	CASRPPVGQGAGNTIYF
.	TRBV7-6	.	TRBJ2-7	TGTGCCAGCAGCTTAGGCGGCAGATGGTACGAGCAGTACTTC	CASSLGGRWYEQYF
.	TRBV2	.	TRBJ2-1	TGTGCCAGCAGTGATTTAACTAGGATGTCTGGCGATGAGCAGTTCTTC	CASSDLTRMSGDEQFF
.	TRBV15	.	TRBJ1-5	TGTGCCACCAGCAGAGGGCTCGGGGTAACCCAGCATTTT	CATSRGLGVTQHF
.	TRBV5-8	.	TRBJ2-7	TGTGCCAGCAGCTTGGCGCAGTCGGCGGCCTACGAGCAGTACTTC	CASSLAQSAAYEQYF
TRBD2	TRBV7-2	.	TRBJ2-7	TGTGCCAGCAGCCCTACGGGACTAGGGGCCTACGAGCAGTACTTC	CASSPTGLGAYEQYF
.	TRBV7-3	.	TRBJ2-2	TGTGCCAGCAGCTTAGCGACGGAGAACACCGGGGAGCTGTTTTTT	CASSLATENTGELFF
TRBD1	TRBV5-1	.	TRBJ2-5	TGCGCCAGCAGCTTCCAGGGGGCAAGTGAGACCCAGTACTTC	CASSFQGASETQYF
TRBD2	TRBV10-2	.	TRBJ2-5	TGCGCCAGCAGGCCGACTAGCGGGAGTTTGGAGACCCAGTACTTC	CASRPTSGSLETQYF
.	TRBV18	.	TRBJ1-2	TGTGCCAGCTCACCACTGACAGACACTAACTATGGCTACACCTTC	CASSPLTDTNYGYTF
.	TRBV4-1	.	TRBJ1-5	TGCGCCAGCAGCCAAGGAGGGGGAAACGGCAATCAGCCCCAGCATTTT	CASSQGGGNGNQPQHF
.	TRBV2	.	TRBJ2-5	TGTGCCAGCAGTGAAGAGGCAGGGGATACGGAGACCCAGTACTTC	CASSEEAGDTETQYF
.	TRBV29-1	.	TRBJ2-3	TGCAGCGCCCAGCGGGGCACAGATACGCAGTATTTT	CSAQRGTDTQYF
.	TRBV14	.	TRBJ1-1	TGTGCCAGCAGCCAGGGCGCCGGGACCCCGCTAAGGGAGGGCACTGAAGCTTTCTTT	CASSQGAGTPLREGTEAFF
TRBD2	TRBV9	.	TRBJ2-7	TGTGCCAGCAGCGTAGGTTTACTAGCGGAATACGAGCAGTACTTC	CASSVGLLAEYEQYF
.	TRBV6-5	.	TRBJ2-1	TGTGCCAGCATCCCCCAGGGATGCTCCTACAATGAGCAGTTCTTC	CASIPQGCSYNEQFF
TRBD2	TRBV7-3	.	TRBJ2-4	TGTGCCAGCAGCTGGACTAGCGGGAGGGATCTTTTAGCCAAAAACATTCAGTACTTC	CASSWTSGRDLLAKNIQYF
.	TRBV7-9	.	TRBJ1-5	TGTGCCAGCAGCTTAGCCGCGAATCAGCCCCAGCATTTT	CASSLAANQPQHF
TRBD2	TRBV4-2	.	TRBJ2-1	TGTGCCAGCAGCCAAGCTAGCGGCTACAATGAGCAGTTCTTC	CASSQASGYNEQFF
.	TRBV11-2	.	TRBJ2-5	TGTGCCAGCAGCACCCGGGGTTTAAAAGAGACCCAGTACTTC	CASSTRGLKETQYF
TRBD2	TRBV18	.	TRBJ2-5	TGTGCCAGCTCACCAATCCGGGAGGGCGGCGAGACCCAGTACTTC	CASSPIREGGETQYF
TRBD1	TRBV7-2	.	TRBJ2-4	TGTGCCAGCAGCCCGGGACAGGTTGGAAACATTCAGTACTTC	CASSPGQVGNIQYF
TRBD1	TRBV5-1	.	TRBJ2-3	TGCGCCAGCAGTAGACAGGGTCCCAGACTCGCCGCAGATACGCAGTATTTT	CASSRQGPRLAADTQYF
.	TRBV2	.	TRBJ2-1	TGTGCCAGTCGGGGCCACGCATACAATGAGCAGTTCTTC	CASRGHAYNEQFF
TRBD1	TRBV15	.	TRBJ2-1	TGTGCCACCAGCAGAGAGCAGGGGGTCTACAATGAGCAGTTCTTC	CATSREQGVYNEQFF